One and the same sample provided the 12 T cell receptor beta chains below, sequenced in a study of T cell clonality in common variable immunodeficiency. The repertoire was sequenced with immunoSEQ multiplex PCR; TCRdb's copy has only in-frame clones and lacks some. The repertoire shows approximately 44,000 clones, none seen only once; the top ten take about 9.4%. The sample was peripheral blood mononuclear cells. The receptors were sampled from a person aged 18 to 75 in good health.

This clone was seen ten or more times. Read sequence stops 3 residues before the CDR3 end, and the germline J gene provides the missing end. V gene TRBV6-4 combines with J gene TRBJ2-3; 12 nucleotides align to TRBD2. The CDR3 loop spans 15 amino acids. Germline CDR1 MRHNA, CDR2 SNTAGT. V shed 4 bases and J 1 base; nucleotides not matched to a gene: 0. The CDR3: CASSGTSGGTDTQYF. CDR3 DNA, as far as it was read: TGTGCCAGCAGTGGGACTAGCGGGGGCACAGATACG.

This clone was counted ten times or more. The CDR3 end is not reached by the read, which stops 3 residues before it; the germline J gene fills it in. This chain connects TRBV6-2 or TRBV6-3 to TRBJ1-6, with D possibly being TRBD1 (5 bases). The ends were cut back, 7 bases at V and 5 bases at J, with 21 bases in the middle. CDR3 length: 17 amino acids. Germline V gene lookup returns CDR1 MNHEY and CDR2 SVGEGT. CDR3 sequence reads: CASIKPRETQNNSPLHF. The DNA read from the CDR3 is TGTGCCAGCATTAAACCCAGGGAGACACAAAATAATTCACCC.

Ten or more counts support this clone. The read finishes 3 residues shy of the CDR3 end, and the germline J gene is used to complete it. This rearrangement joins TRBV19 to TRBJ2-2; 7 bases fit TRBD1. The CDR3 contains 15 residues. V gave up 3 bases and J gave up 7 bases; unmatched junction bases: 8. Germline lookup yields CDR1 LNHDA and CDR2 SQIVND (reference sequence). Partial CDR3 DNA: TGTGCCAGTAGTATTCCCGGGACAGATATCGGGGAG. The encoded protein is CASSIPGTDIGE. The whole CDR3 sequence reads CASSIPGTDIGELFF.

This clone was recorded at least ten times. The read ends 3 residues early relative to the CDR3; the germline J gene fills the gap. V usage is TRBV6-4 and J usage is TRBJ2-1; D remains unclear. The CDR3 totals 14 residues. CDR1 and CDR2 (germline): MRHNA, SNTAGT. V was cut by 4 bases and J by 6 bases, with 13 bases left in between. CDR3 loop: CASSAAYSSNEQFF. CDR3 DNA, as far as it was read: TGTGCCAGCAGTGCCGCTTACAGCTCCAATGAG.

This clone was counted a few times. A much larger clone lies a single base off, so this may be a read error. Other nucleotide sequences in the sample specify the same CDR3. The sequenced part of the CDR3 DNA is TGCAGTGCTCCTGACAGGGTTGAAAGAAACACA. Its protein product is CSAPDRVERNT. In full, the CDR3 reads CSAPDRVERNTIYF. V usage is TRBV20-1 and J usage is TRBJ1-3, with 7 bases lining up with TRBD1. Read sequence stops 3 residues before the CDR3 end, and the germline J gene provides the missing end. CDR1 and CDR2 from the germline V gene are DFQATT and SNEGSKA (reference sequence). This CDR3 is built from 14 residues.

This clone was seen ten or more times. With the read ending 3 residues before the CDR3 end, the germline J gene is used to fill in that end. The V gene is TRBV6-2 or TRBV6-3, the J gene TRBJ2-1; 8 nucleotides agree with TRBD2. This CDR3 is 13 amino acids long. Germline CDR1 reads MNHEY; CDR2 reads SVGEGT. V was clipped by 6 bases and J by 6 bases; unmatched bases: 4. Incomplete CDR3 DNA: TGTGCCAGCAGGGAGGCGGGGGGCAATGAG. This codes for CASREAGGNE. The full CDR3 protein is CASREAGGNEQFF.

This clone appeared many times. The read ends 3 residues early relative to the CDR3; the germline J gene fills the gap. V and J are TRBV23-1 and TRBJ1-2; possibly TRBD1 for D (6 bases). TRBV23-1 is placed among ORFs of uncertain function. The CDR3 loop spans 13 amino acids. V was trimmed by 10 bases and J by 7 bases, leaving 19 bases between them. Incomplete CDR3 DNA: TGCGCCACCAGGGGTCGGGGATTCGGTGGC. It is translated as CATRGRGFGG. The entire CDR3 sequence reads CATRGRGFGGYTF.

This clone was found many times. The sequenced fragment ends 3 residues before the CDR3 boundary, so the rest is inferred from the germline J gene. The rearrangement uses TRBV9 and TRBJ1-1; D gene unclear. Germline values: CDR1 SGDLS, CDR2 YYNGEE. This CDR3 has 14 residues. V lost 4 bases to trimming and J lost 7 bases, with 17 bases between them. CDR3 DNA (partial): TGTGCCAGCAGCCAGAGGTCCTTTACGCATGAA. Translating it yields CASSQRSFTHE. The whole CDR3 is CASSQRSFTHEAFF.

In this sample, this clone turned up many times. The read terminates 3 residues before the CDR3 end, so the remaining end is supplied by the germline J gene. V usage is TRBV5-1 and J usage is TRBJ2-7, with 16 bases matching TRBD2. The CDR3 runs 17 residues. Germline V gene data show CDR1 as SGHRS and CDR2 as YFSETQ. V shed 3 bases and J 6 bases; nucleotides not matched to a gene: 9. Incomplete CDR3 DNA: TGCGCCAGCAGCTCGGGACTAGCGGGAGGGTTCTTCTCCGAG. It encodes CASSSGLAGGFFSE. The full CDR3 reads CASSSGLAGGFFSEQYF.

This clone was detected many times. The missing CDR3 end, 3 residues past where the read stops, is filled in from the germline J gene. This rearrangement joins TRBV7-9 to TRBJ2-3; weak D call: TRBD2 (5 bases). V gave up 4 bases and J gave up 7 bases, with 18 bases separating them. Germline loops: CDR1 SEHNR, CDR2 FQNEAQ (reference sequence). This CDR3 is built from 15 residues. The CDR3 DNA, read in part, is TGTGCCAGCAGCTCCGGACTGGGATCACTACATACG. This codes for CASSSGLGSLHT. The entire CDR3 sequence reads CASSSGLGSLHTQYF. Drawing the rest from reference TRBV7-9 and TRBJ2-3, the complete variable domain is DTGVSQNPRHKITKRGQNVTFRCDPISEHNRLYWYRQTLGQGPEFLTYFQNEAQLEKSRLLSDRFSAERPKGSFSTLEIQRTEQGDSAMYLCASSSGLGSLHTQYFGPGTRLTVL.

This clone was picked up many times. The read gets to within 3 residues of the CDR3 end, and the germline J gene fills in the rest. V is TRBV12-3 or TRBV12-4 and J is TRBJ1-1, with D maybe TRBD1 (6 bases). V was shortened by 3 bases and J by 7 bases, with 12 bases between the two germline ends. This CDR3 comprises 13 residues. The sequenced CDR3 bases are TGTGCCAGCAGTTTGAGGGACACTCTTGAA. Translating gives CASSLRDTLE. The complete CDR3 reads CASSLRDTLEAFF.

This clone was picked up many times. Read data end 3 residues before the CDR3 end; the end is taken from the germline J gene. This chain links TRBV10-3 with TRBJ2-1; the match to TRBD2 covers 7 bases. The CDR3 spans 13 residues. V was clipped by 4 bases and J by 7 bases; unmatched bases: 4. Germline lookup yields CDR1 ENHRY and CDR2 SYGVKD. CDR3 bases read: TGTGCCATCAGTGGCCCTAGCGGAAATGAG. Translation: CAISGPSGNE. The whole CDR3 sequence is CAISGPSGNEQFF.